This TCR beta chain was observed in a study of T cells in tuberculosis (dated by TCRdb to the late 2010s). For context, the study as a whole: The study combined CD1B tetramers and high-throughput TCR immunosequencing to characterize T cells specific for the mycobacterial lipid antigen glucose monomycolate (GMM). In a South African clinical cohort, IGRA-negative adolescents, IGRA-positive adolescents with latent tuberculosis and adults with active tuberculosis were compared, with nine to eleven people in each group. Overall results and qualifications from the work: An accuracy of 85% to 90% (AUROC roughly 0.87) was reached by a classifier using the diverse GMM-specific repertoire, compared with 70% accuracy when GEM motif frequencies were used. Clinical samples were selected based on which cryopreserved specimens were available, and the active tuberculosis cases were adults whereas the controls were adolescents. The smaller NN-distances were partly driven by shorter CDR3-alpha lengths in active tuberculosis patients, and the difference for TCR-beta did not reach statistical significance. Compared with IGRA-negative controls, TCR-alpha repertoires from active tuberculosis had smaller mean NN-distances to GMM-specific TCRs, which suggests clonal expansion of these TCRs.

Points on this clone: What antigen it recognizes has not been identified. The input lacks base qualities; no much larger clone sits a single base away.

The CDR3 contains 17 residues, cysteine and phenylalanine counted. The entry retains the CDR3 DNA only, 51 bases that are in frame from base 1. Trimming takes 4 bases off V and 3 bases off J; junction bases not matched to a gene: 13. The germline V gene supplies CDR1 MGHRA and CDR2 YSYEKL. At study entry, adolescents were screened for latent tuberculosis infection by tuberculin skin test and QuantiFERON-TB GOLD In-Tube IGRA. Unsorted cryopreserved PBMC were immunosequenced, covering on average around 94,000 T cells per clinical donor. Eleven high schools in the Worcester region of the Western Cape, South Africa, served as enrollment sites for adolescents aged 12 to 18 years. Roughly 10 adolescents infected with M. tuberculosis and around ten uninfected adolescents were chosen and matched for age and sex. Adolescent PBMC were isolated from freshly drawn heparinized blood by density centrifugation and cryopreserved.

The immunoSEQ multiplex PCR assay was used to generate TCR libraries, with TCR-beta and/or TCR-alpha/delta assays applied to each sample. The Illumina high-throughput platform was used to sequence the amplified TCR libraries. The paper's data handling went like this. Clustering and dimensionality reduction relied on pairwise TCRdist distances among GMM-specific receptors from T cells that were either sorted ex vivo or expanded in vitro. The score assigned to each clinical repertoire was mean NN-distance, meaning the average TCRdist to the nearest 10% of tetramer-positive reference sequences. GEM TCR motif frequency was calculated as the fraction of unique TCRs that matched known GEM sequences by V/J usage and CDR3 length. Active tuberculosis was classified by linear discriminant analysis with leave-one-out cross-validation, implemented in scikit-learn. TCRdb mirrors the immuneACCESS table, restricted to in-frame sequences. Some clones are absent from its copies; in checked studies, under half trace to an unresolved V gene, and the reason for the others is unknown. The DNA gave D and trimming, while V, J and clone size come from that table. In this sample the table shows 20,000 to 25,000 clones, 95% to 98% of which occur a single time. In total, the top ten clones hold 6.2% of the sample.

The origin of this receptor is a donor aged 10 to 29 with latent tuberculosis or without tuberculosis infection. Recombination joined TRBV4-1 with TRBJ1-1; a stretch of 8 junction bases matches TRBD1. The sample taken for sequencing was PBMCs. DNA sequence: TGCGCCAGCAGCCTCCTTCCCGCCCAGGGGGCAGACACTGAAGCTTTCTTT. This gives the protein CASSLLPAQGADTEAFF.